The 19 T cell receptor beta chains reported below all come from one sample, sequenced in a study of blood T cell repertoires in COVID-19. Profiling relied on immunoSEQ multiplex PCR, and the TCRdb table lists in-frame clones only, not all of them. The sample consists of fewer than 250,000 clones, around 84% of them appearing once. The material sequenced was peripheral blood. These TCRs come from a middle-aged man with acute or convalescent COVID-19.

The chain is built from TRBV19 and TRBJ2-1; 7 bases are shared with TRBD1. The germline V gene encodes CDR1 LNHDA and CDR2 SQIVND (reference sequence). The CDR3 sequence is 16 residues long. The junction had 3 bases not matched to a gene; V was cut back by 1 base and J by 0 bases. The CDR3 sequence: CASSIVWDSSYNEQFF. As DNA, the CDR3 is TGTGCCAGTAGTATAGTATGGGACAGCTCCTACAATGAGCAGTTCTTC.

As concerns this clone: Within the sample, other DNA sequences also encode this same CDR3. This sequence joins TRBV5-6 and TRBJ1-4; tentatively, D is TRBD1 (5 bases). CDR3 size: 15 residues. Germline lookup yields CDR1 SGHDT and CDR2 YYEEEE. Deletions cut 5 bases from V and 5 bases from J, with 16 bases between. In DNA, the CDR3 is TGTGCCAGCAGTCCCGGGACCGGGGGGAATGAAAAACTGTTTTTT. Protein sequence: CASSPGTGGNEKLFF.

DNA of the CDR3: TGTGCCCTAACAGGGGGAGGTCTACGGGCCACTGAAGCTTTCTTT. It codes for CALTGGGLRATEAFF. The chain uses TRBV30 and TRBJ1-1; 8 nucleotides agree with TRBD1. This CDR3 spans 15 amino acids. CDR1 and CDR2 from the germline V gene are GTSNPN and SVGIG (reference sequence). With 8 bases clipped from V and 4 bases from J, the junction kept 15 bases outside the gene matches.

This clone was picked up one time. The J gene is TRBJ2-3, the V gene TRBV11-2; 7 bases agree with TRBD1. This CDR3 comprises 18 residues. Trimming cost V 5 bases and J 3 bases; bases outside gene matches: 17. Germline V gene sequence: CDR1 SGHAT, CDR2 FQNNGV. This CDR3 reads CASSATARGGWGTDTQYF. The CDR3 nucleotides read TGTGCCAGCAGCGCAACCGCCCGAGGGGGCTGGGGGACAGATACGCAGTATTTT.

This clone was seen only a few times. The chain uses TRBV7-9 and TRBJ1-2, with 8 bases that match TRBD1. The CDR3 totals 12 residues. Germline-derived CDR1 and CDR2 are SEHNR and FQNEAQ (reference sequence). Losses at the gene ends were 5 bases for V and 8 bases for J; bases not matched to a gene: 4. For the CDR3, the DNA is TGTGCCAGCAGCGACAGGGGCCAGGGCTACACCTTC. Translated, it gives CASSDRGQGYTF.

This chain joins TRBV19 and TRBJ1-4; D remains ambiguous. Trimming cost V 1 base and J 8 bases, with 5 bases left between them. The CDR3 length is 12 residues. Germline V lookup: CDR1 LNHDA, CDR2 SQIVND (reference sequence). Here the CDR3 DNA reads TGTGCCAGTAGTATAGGAGGGGAAAAACTGTTTTTT. This translates into CASSIGGEKLFF.

The rearrangement links TRBV5-6 to TRBJ1-5, with D possibly being TRBD1 (5 bases). This CDR3 has 15 residues. CDR1 and CDR2 from the germline V gene are SGHDT and YYEEEE. The V end lost 1 base, the J end lost 2 bases, and 10 bases lay between the germline ends. The CDR3 here is CASSLKGVGNQPQHF. DNA for the CDR3: TGTGCCAGCAGCTTGAAAGGGGTGGGCAATCAGCCCCAGCATTTT.

V is TRBV12-3 or TRBV12-4 and J is TRBJ2-7; TRBD1 is a possible D gene (5 bases). With 3 bases removed from V and 3 bases from J, the gap between germline ends came to 9 bases. The CDR3 spans 13 residues. The CDR3: CASSFTQGYEQYF. The DNA of the CDR3 is TGTGCCAGCAGTTTTACCCAGGGCTACGAGCAGTACTTC.

This rearrangement joins TRBV9 to TRBJ1-4, with unresolved D. Germline V gene data show CDR1 as SGDLS and CDR2 as YYNGEE. The ends were cut back, 0 bases at V and 5 bases at J, with 11 bases in the middle. CDR3 length: 15 residues. The CDR3 sequence is CASSVGRAVNEKLFF. CDR3 DNA sequence: TGTGCCAGCAGCGTAGGGAGGGCGGTGAATGAAAAACTGTTTTTT. The full variable domain, rest sourced from reference TRBV9 and TRBJ1-4, is DSGVTQTPKHLITATGQRVTLRCSPRSGDLSVYWYQQSLDQGLQFLIQYYNGEERAKGNILERFSAQQFPDLHSELNLSSLELGDSALYFCASSVGRAVNEKLFFGSGTQLSVL.

This chain joins TRBV27 and TRBJ2-2; 9 bases align to TRBD1. CDR3 size: 16 residues. The germline V gene encodes CDR1 MNHEY and CDR2 SMNVEV (reference sequence). J lost 0 bases, V lost 6 bases, and 5 bases had no gene match. CDR3 coding DNA: TGTGCCAGCAGAACCACAGGGGGCTCGAACACCGGGGAGCTGTTTTTT. It translates to CASRTTGGSNTGELFF.

The gene calls are TRBV6-6 and TRBJ1-2; 10 positions agree with TRBD1. The V gene's germline CDR1 is MNHNY and CDR2 SVGAGI (reference sequence). The CDR3 contains 13 residues. The trim removed 7 bases at V and 8 bases at J, leaving 7 bases unmatched. The CDR3 DNA sequence: TGTGCCAGCATATGGACAGGGGGTATGGGCTACACCTTC. This gives the protein CASIWTGGMGYTF.

The chain carries TRBV7-3 and TRBJ1-1, with 9 positions matching TRBD1. CDR1 and CDR2 from the germline V gene are SGHTA and FQGTGA. V was pared by 4 bases and J by 0 bases, with 0 bases of the junction left unmatched. There are 14 residues in the CDR3. CDR3 region: CASSWDRVNTEAFF. CDR3 nucleotide sequence: TGTGCCAGCAGCTGGGACAGGGTGAACACTGAAGCTTTCTTT.

The chain links TRBV19 to TRBJ2-7; 7 positions match TRBD1. The CDR3 totals 13 residues. Germline lookup yields CDR1 LNHDA and CDR2 SQIVND (reference sequence). The V gene end was trimmed by 5 bases and the J gene end by 3 bases; junction bases not matched to a gene: 4. The CDR3 DNA is TGTGCCAGTAGTCAATACAGGGGCTACGAGCAGTACTTC. Protein product: CASSQYRGYEQYF.

The chain couples TRBV3-1 (or the pseudogene TRBV3-2) to TRBJ1-5; the D is unclear. V was trimmed by 0 bases and J by 7 bases, leaving 13 bases between them. Germline lookup yields CDR1 LGHDT and CDR2 YNNKEL (reference sequence). The CDR3 is 15 residues long. CDR3 nucleotide sequence: TGTGCCAGCAGCCAAGACATTGGAGGCGCACAGCCCCAGCATTTT. Translation: CASSQDIGGAQPQHF.

The chain carries TRBV7-3 and TRBJ1-6; possibly TRBD1 for D (6 bases). Germline V gene lookup returns CDR1 SGHTA and CDR2 FQGTGA. Trimming stripped 5 bases from V and 7 bases from J, with 15 bases between. The CDR3 runs to 15 residues. CDR3 sequence reads: CASSRDGQLNSPLHF. CDR3 DNA: TGTGCCAGCAGCCGAGACGGACAGCTAAATTCACCCCTCCACTTT.

This chain links TRBV19 with TRBJ1-2, with TRBD1 identical over 8 bases. The junction had 4 bases not matched to a gene; V was cut back by 6 bases and J by 1 base. The CDR3 is made up of 14 amino acids. Germline V gives CDR1 LNHDA, CDR2 SQIVND (reference sequence). The CDR3 DNA reads as TGTGCCAGTAGAGGACAGGGTGATAACTATGGCTACACCTTC. Protein: CASRGQGDNYGYTF.

This chain connects TRBV7-9 to TRBJ1-3; D is possibly TRBD1 (5 bases). CDR1 and CDR2 (germline): SEHNR, FQNEAQ (reference sequence). Trimming left V 6 bases short and J 0 bases short, with 12 bases between. The CDR3 consists of 15 residues. The CDR3 DNA reads TGTGCCAGCAGATCAGAAAGGGGCTCTGGAAACACCATATATTTT. Its translation is CASRSERGSGNTIYF.

V usage is TRBV12-3 or TRBV12-4 and J usage is TRBJ2-1, with 7 bases identical to TRBD2. The V gene end was trimmed by 3 bases and the J gene end by 10 bases; junction bases not matched to a gene: 3. The length of the CDR3 is 12 residues. CDR3 in DNA: TGTGCCAGCAGTTTTGGGCGGGGGGAGCAGTTCTTC. Its translation is CASSFGRGEQFF.

The rearrangement uses TRBV27 and TRBJ1-4; TRBD1 matches 8 bases. The germline V gene encodes CDR1 MNHEY and CDR2 SMNVEV (reference sequence). Trimming at V came to 1 base and at J to 8 bases, leaving 3 bases not matched to a gene. There are 14 residues in the CDR3. As DNA, the CDR3 is TGTGCCAGCAGTTTATTCAGGGGGCACGAAAAACTGTTTTTT. Translating gives CASSLFRGHEKLFF.